A single sample is the source of the 16 T cell receptor beta chains below, sequenced in a study of blood T cell repertoires in COVID-19. Some clones are missing from TCRdb's copy, which holds only in-frame ones; the method was immunoSEQ multiplex PCR. The table includes more than 85,000 clones, roughly nine tenths detected once. Sequencing was carried out using peripheral blood. The receptor set was obtained from an older woman with acute or convalescent COVID-19.

The V call is TRBV18, the J call TRBJ1-1; 9 bases line up with TRBD1. J gave up 1 base and V 5 bases, and 2 bases lay outside the gene matches. The CDR3 is 14 residues long. Germline values: CDR1 KGHSH, CDR2 LQKENI. The DNA of the CDR3 is TGTGCCAGCTCATTGGGACAGGGGAACACTGAAGCTTTCTTT. This sequence encodes CASSLGQGNTEAFF. The full variable domain, completed using reference TRBV18 and TRBJ1-1, is NAGVMQNPRHLVRRRGQEARLRCSPMKGHSHVYWYRQLPEEGLKFMVYLQKENIIDESGMPKERFSAEFPKEGPSILRIQQVVRGDSAAYFCASSLGQGNTEAFFGQGTRLTVV.

The chain has TRBV25-1 and TRBJ1-4; 7 positions agree with TRBD1. The CDR3 runs 13 residues. The germline CDR1 and CDR2 sequences are MGHDK and SYGVNS. J lost 8 bases, V lost 8 bases, and 8 bases had no gene match. The CDR3 DNA reads TGTGCCAGCTCCTTCGGACAGGCAGAAAAACTGTTTTTT. This codes for CASSFGQAEKLFF.

V gene TRBV5-6 combines with J gene TRBJ2-3, with 11 bases fitting TRBD2. V lost 2 bases to trimming and J lost 1 base; unmatched junction nucleotides: 6. This CDR3 has 17 amino acids. Germline CDR1 SGHDT, CDR2 YYEEEE. The CDR3 coding sequence is TGTGCCAGCAGCTTCTCGAAGACTAGCGGGGGCACAGATACGCAGTATTTT. Protein: CASSFSKTSGGTDTQYF.

The J gene is TRBJ1-1, the V gene TRBV3-1 (or the pseudogene TRBV3-2), with a tentative D call TRBD1 (6 bases). The ends were cut back, 2 bases at V and 11 bases at J, with 12 bases in the middle. This CDR3 has 12 residues. Germline V gene data show CDR1 as LGHDT and CDR2 as YNNKEL (reference sequence). Written as DNA, the CDR3 is TGTGCCAGCAGCCAAATGCAGGGGCGCGCTTTCTTT. This codes for CASSQMQGRAFF.

This clone was detected only once. The chain has TRBV10-1 and TRBJ2-7; D is possibly TRBD2 (5 bases). The CDR3 is 15 residues long. With 2 bases removed from V and 3 bases from J, the gap between germline ends came to 14 bases. Germline lookup yields CDR1 WNHNN and CDR2 SYGVQD (reference sequence). The CDR3 nucleotides are TGCGCCAGCAGTGAGGCGCTGACGGGGAACTACGAGCAGTACTTC. Its translation is CASSEALTGNYEQYF.

As concerns this clone: The same CDR3 is also encoded by other DNA sequences in this sample. The V gene is TRBV19, the J gene TRBJ2-5, with D uncertain. The CDR3 sequence is 11 residues long. Trimming cost V 2 bases and J 5 bases, with 3 bases left between them. Per germline, CDR1 LNHDA and CDR2 SQIVND (reference sequence). CDR3 amino acids: CASSIRETQYF. The CDR3 DNA reads as TGTGCCAGTAGTATACGGGAGACCCAGTACTTC.

The genes are TRBV20-1 and TRBJ2-1; 7 bases agree with TRBD2. Per germline, CDR1 DFQATT and CDR2 SNEGSKA (reference sequence). V shed 5 bases, J shed 7 bases, and the junction held 2 bases outside the gene matches. CDR3 length equals 11 residues. The CDR3 is CSAGAGNEQFF. DNA of the CDR3: TGCAGTGCTGGAGCGGGGAATGAGCAGTTCTTC.

The chain joins TRBV19 to TRBJ1-6, with 10 bases lining up with TRBD1. CDR1 LNHDA and CDR2 SQIVND come from the germline V gene (reference sequence). The trim removed 0 bases at V and 7 bases at J, leaving 9 bases unmatched. The CDR3 length is 18 residues. For the CDR3, the DNA is TGTGCCAGTAGTATAGATCTTTGGGACAGGGGATTGAATTCACCCCTCCACTTT. Translated, it gives CASSIDLWDRGLNSPLHF.

There are a few counts of this clone. The rearrangement uses TRBV3-1 (or the pseudogene TRBV3-2) and TRBJ2-7; 9 bases line up with TRBD1. J lost 0 bases, V lost 10 bases, and 4 bases had no gene match. The CDR3 totals 13 residues. Germline V gene data show CDR1 as LGHDT and CDR2 as YNNKEL (reference sequence). This CDR3 reads CATGTGSSYEQYF. The CDR3 nucleotides read TGTGCCACCGGGACAGGGAGCTCCTACGAGCAGTACTTC.

This chain uses TRBV28 with TRBJ2-7, with 10 bases identical to TRBD2. CDR3 length equals 12 residues. Germline values: CDR1 MDHEN, CDR2 SYDVKM. The CDR3 protein is CASGTSAYEQYV. DNA of the CDR3: TGTGCTTCAGGGACTAGCGCCTACGAGCAGTACGTC.

The rearrangement links TRBV18 to TRBJ1-2, with unresolved D. Trimming cost V 3 bases and J 0 bases, with 5 bases left between them. Per the germline V gene, CDR1 is KGHSH and CDR2 is LQKENI. CDR3 size: 13 residues. CDR3 region: CASSPGANYGYTF. CDR3 sequence (DNA): TGTGCCAGCTCACCCGGAGCTAACTATGGCTACACCTTC.

This chain connects TRBV3-1 (or the pseudogene TRBV3-2) to TRBJ2-1; 12 nucleotides line up with TRBD2. This CDR3 has 17 amino acids. V gave up 0 bases and J gave up 7 bases; unmatched junction bases: 7. The V gene's germline CDR1 is LGHDT and CDR2 YNNKEL (reference sequence). CDR3 loop: CASSQEVWTSGENEQFF. The DNA for the CDR3 is TGTGCCAGCAGCCAAGAGGTTTGGACTAGCGGGGAAAATGAGCAGTTCTTC.

This chain joins TRBV7-9 and TRBJ2-7; TRBD2 aligns across 10 bases. The V gene's germline CDR1 is SEHNR and CDR2 FQNEAQ (reference sequence). The CDR3 has 17 amino acids. Germline trimming cut 1 base from V and 2 bases from J; bases unmatched to any gene: 8. The CDR3 sequence: CASSLDLIGTSAYEQYF. The CDR3 DNA follows: TGTGCCAGCAGCTTAGACTTAATAGGGACTAGCGCCTACGAGCAGTACTTC.

The V and J genes are TRBV29-1 and TRBJ1-2; weak D call: TRBD1 (5 bases). Trimming took off 4 bases at V and 7 bases at J, with 28 bases between the two ends. CDR3 length: 17 residues. From germline, CDR1 is SQVTM and CDR2 ANQGSEA. The CDR3 bases are TGCAGCGTTGCCGCCAGGGTAGCTATTAGGGGATTTTTTGGCTACACCTTC. Translation: CSVAARVAIRGFFGYTF.

V usage is TRBV6-1 and J usage is TRBJ1-2; 7 bases agree with TRBD1. This CDR3 has 16 amino acids. Germline V gives CDR1 MNHNS, CDR2 SASEGT. V lost 4 bases, J lost 0 bases, and 8 bases stayed unmatched. The DNA of the CDR3 is TGTGCCAGCAGTGTGCAACCGGGGACAGCTAACTATGGCTACACCTTC. Amino acids: CASSVQPGTANYGYTF.

The rearrangement links TRBV27 to TRBJ2-7; 8 bases match TRBD1. This CDR3 spans 13 amino acids. The junction had 5 bases not matched to a gene; V was cut back by 5 bases and J by 5 bases. Germline V CDR1 and CDR2: MNHEY, SMNVEV (reference sequence). This chain's CDR3 is CASSTDRGNEQYF. CDR3 DNA sequence: TGTGCCAGCAGTACAGACAGGGGCAACGAGCAGTACTTC.